The 30 T cell receptor beta chains reported below all come from one sample, sequenced in a study of blood T cell repertoires in COVID-19. Profiling relied on immunoSEQ multiplex PCR, and the TCRdb table lists in-frame clones only, not all of them. The table shows 250,000 or so clones, with roughly four fifths occurring only once. The sequencing sample was made of peripheral blood. The receptors stem from a woman aged 70-85 years with acute or convalescent COVID-19.

The V and J genes are TRBV21-1 and TRBJ2-4; the table's D call TRBD1 went unverified against the DNA. TRBV21-1 constitutes a pseudogene. The CDR3 loop spans 17 amino acids. The CDR3 loop reads CASSEFPTGVAKNIQYF. The CDR3 DNA reads TGTGCCAGCAGCGAATTCCCTACAGGAGTGGCCAAAAACATTCAGTACTTC.

The chain recombines TRBV28 with TRBJ1-1; unclear D gene. CDR3 length: 13 amino acids. Germline-derived CDR1 and CDR2 are MDHEN and SYDVKM. V was trimmed by 3 bases and J by 1 base, leaving 6 bases between them. The CDR3 region has the DNA TGTGCCAGCAGTTTTATGAGGAACACTGAAGCTTTCTTT. This sequence encodes CASSFMRNTEAFF.

The chain uses TRBV9 and TRBJ1-1; D unresolved. Per the germline V gene, CDR1 is SGDLS and CDR2 is YYNGEE. CDR3 length: 14 amino acids. V was shortened by 3 bases and J by 0 bases, with 9 bases between the two germline ends. The CDR3 nucleotides read TGTGCCAGCAGCGAGGAGGCTGTGAACACTGAAGCTTTCTTT. Amino acid sequence: CASSEEAVNTEAFF.

This clone has just one count. The chain has TRBV7-2 and TRBJ1-2, with TRBD1 identical over 7 bases. Germline-derived CDR1 and CDR2 are SGHTA and FQGNSA. Trimming cost V 1 base and J 2 bases; bases outside gene matches: 4. The length of the CDR3 is 15 residues. This chain's CDR3 is CASSLDRGQNYGYTF. In DNA, the CDR3 is TGTGCCAGCAGCTTAGACAGGGGTCAAAACTATGGCTACACCTTC.

The chain is built from TRBV5-1 and TRBJ2-2; D unresolved. Trimming pared 5 bases from V and 2 bases from J, leaving 10 bases between. The CDR3 covers 14 residues. From germline, CDR1 is SGHRS and CDR2 YFSETQ. The CDR3 nucleotides read TGCGCCAGCAGTCGACTGGAAAACACCGGGGAGCTGTTTTTT. Encoded protein: CASSRLENTGELFF.

This clone was detected only a few times. This rearrangement joins TRBV29-1 to TRBJ2-3, with D possibly matching TRBD1 (5 bases). The CDR3 covers 15 residues. The V end was cut by 4 bases, the J end by 5 bases, with 19 bases between. The V gene's germline CDR1 is SQVTM and CDR2 ANQGSEA. Written as DNA, the CDR3 is TGCAGCGTTGCCGGGCAGGGAACCCTGGGAGATACGCAGTATTTT. Protein: CSVAGQGTLGDTQYF.

The chain links TRBV4-3 to TRBJ1-6, with a tentative D call TRBD1 (5 bases). Trimming took off 0 bases at V and 11 bases at J, with 11 bases between the two ends. This CDR3 comprises 14 residues. The germline gives CDR1 LGHNA, CDR2 YSLEER. This CDR3 reads CASSQDEGEPPLHF. CDR3 in DNA: TGCGCCAGCAGCCAAGACGAAGGGGAACCACCCCTCCACTTT.

This chain connects TRBV4-1 to TRBJ1-2; 7 bases fit TRBD1. The germline V gene encodes CDR1 MGHRA and CDR2 YSYEKL. The trim removed 1 base at V and 2 bases at J, leaving 13 bases unmatched. The CDR3 is made up of 18 amino acids. The CDR3 protein is CASSQGMSTIQGNYGYTF. In DNA, the CDR3 is TGCGCCAGCAGCCAAGGAATGTCGACTATACAGGGGAACTATGGCTACACCTTC.

V and J are TRBV7-6 and TRBJ2-3; D gene unclear. This CDR3 comprises 15 residues. Germline assignment: CDR1 SGHVS and CDR2 FNYEAQ. The ends were cut back, 1 base at V and 0 bases at J, with 8 bases in the middle. CDR3 residues: CASSLDSVSTDTQYF. In DNA form, the CDR3 reads TGTGCCAGCAGCTTAGATTCCGTCAGCACAGATACGCAGTATTTT.

The genes are TRBV7-2 and TRBJ2-3, with D maybe TRBD2 (5 bases). The ends were cut back, 1 base at V and 1 base at J, with 9 bases in the middle. This CDR3 is built from 15 residues. The germline V gene has CDR1 SGHTA and CDR2 FQGNSA. The CDR3 bases are TGTGCCAGCAGCTTAGGAGGACTGGGCACAGATACGCAGTATTTT. Its protein product is CASSLGGLGTDTQYF. The whole variable domain, remainder taken from reference TRBV7-2 and TRBJ2-3, is GAGVSQSPSNKVTEKGKDVELRCDPISGHTALYWYRQSLGQGLEFLIYFQGNSAPDKSGLPSDRFSAERTGGSVSTLTIQRTQQEDSAVYLCASSLGGLGTDTQYFGPGTRLTVL.

J is TRBJ1-2 and V is TRBV5-6; no reliable D call. Germline V gene sequence: CDR1 SGHDT, CDR2 YYEEEE. The CDR3 runs to 11 residues. V lost 1 base and J 8 bases, leaving 6 bases between the germline ends. In nucleotides, the CDR3 is TGTGCCAGCAGCTTGTTGGAGGGCTACACCTTC. Protein: CASSLLEGYTF.

The V and J genes are TRBV11-2 and TRBJ1-1, with D unresolved. V shed 3 bases and J shed 4 bases, with 6 bases lying between them. Per germline, CDR1 SGHAT and CDR2 FQNNGV. The CDR3 length is 12 residues. CDR3 bases: TGTGCCAGCAGCTTTACTCTCACTGAAGCTTTCTTT. This gives the protein CASSFTLTEAFF.

This chain joins TRBV6-5 and TRBJ1-1; D ambiguous. This CDR3 region has 15 residues. The germline V gene encodes CDR1 MNHEY and CDR2 SVGAGI. Trimming pared 7 bases from V and 0 bases from J, leaving 15 bases between. The CDR3 spells CASTRGRALNTEAFF. The CDR3 DNA reads TGTGCCAGCACCCGAGGGAGGGCCCTGAACACTGAAGCTTTCTTT.

CDR3 DNA: TGTGCCAGCAGCTTACAGGGGGCCCGGGAGACCCAGTACTTC. Its protein is CASSLQGARETQYF. This sequence joins TRBV7-2 and TRBJ2-5; 8 bases line up with TRBD1. The junction had 4 bases not matched to a gene; V was cut back by 2 bases and J by 5 bases. Germline CDR1 SGHTA, CDR2 FQGNSA. The CDR3 sequence is 14 residues long.

The rearrangement joins TRBV6-2 or TRBV6-3 to TRBJ1-5, with a tentative D call TRBD1 (6 bases). The V and J ends lost 0 bases and 1 base respectively, with 10 bases between them. This CDR3 has 16 amino acids. Germline lookup yields CDR1 MNHEY and CDR2 SVGEGT. The chain's CDR3 is CASSYSGQGSNQPQHF. The CDR3 nucleotides read TGTGCCAGCAGTTACTCAGGGCAGGGGAGCAATCAGCCCCAGCATTTT.

The V and J genes are TRBV5-6 and TRBJ2-7; maybe TRBD2 (6 bases). V shed 0 bases and J shed 3 bases, with 13 bases lying between them. CDR1 is SGHDT and CDR2 is YYEEEE in the germline V gene. This CDR3 is 15 amino acids long. The DNA for the CDR3 is TGTGCCAGCAGCTTGGCCCCGACTAGTGGCTACGAGCAGTACTTC. Translation gives CASSLAPTSGYEQYF.

The sample holds one count of this clone. The DNA is left out, because the CDR3 cannot be placed on it with certainty; the CDR3 is given as TCRdb lists it. This chain joins TRBV24-1 and TRBJ2-7; whether TRBD1, the table's D call, matches the DNA was not checked. The CDR3 length equals 13 residues, ends included. Germline lookup yields CDR1 KGHDR and CDR2 SFDVKD. The CDR3 is CATSVPGGYEQYF.

The chain uses TRBV27 and TRBJ1-5; 7 bases align to TRBD1. The V segment lost 3 bases and the J segment 6 bases; nucleotides outside the gene matches: 8. This CDR3 is 15 amino acids long. Germline V gene sequence: CDR1 MNHEY, CDR2 SMNVEV (reference sequence). The CDR3 region has the DNA TGTGCCAGCAGTTTTGGGACAGCAGGAAGTCAGCCCCAGCATTTT. Its protein is CASSFGTAGSQPQHF.

The chain couples TRBV5-1 to TRBJ2-7, with 9 bases matching TRBD1. Germline lookup yields CDR1 SGHRS and CDR2 YFSETQ. The CDR3 loop spans 14 amino acids. V lost 5 bases to trimming and J lost 3 bases; unmatched junction nucleotides: 6. The CDR3 reads CASSGTGSRYEQYF. The DNA of the CDR3 is TGCGCCAGCAGTGGGACAGGGTCTCGCTACGAGCAGTACTTC.

This chain uses TRBV6-4 with TRBJ1-5; D gene uncertain. There are 13 residues in the CDR3. V gave up 4 bases and J gave up 1 base, with 5 bases separating them. CDR1 MRHNA and CDR2 SNTAGT come from the germline V gene. The CDR3 nucleotides are TGTGCCAGCAGTGGAGAGAGCAATCAGCCCCAGCATTTT. Its protein product is CASSGESNQPQHF.

The chain is built from TRBV27 and TRBJ2-7, with 8 bases identical to TRBD1. The CDR3 spans 15 residues. J was trimmed by 5 bases and V by 2 bases; bases with no gene match: 8. The germline CDR1 and CDR2 sequences are MNHEY and SMNVEV (reference sequence). CDR3 sequence reads: CASSLRGQGSHEQYF. The CDR3 coding sequence is TGTGCCAGCAGTTTAAGAGGACAGGGTAGTCACGAGCAGTACTTC.

This clone has a single count. The rearrangement joins TRBV7-9 to TRBJ2-2; 7 nucleotides agree with TRBD1. CDR3 size: 15 residues. Germline CDR1 SEHNR, CDR2 FQNEAQ (reference sequence). Germline trimming cut 5 bases from V and 5 bases from J; bases unmatched to any gene: 8. The CDR3 coding sequence is TGTGCCAGCAGCCCACGACAGGGTAAAACCGGGGAGCTGTTTTTT. Encoded protein: CASSPRQGKTGELFF.

In DNA, the CDR3 is TGTGCCAGCAGCCAAGTTCTGGGGGCAAGGGGCTACACCTTC. This translates into CASSQVLGARGYTF. The chain uses TRBV3-1 (or the pseudogene TRBV3-2) and TRBJ1-2, with a tentative D call TRBD1 (6 bases). Germline loops: CDR1 LGHDT, CDR2 YNNKEL (reference sequence). The CDR3 covers 14 residues. Trimming left V 1 base short and J 8 bases short, with 14 bases between.

The chain carries TRBV19 and TRBJ1-2; a weak D match, TRBD1 (6 bases). Germline V gives CDR1 LNHDA, CDR2 SQIVND (reference sequence). The CDR3 has 19 amino acids. Trimming stripped 5 bases from V and 3 bases from J, with 28 bases between. The CDR3 is CASSGGPLGAVVDDYGYTF. Here the CDR3 DNA reads TGTGCCAGTAGTGGTGGGCCGTTGGGGGCCGTTGTGGACGACTATGGCTACACCTTC.

The genes are TRBV5-6 and TRBJ2-2; D remains unclear. V was shortened by 6 bases and J by 0 bases, with 6 bases between the two germline ends. Germline lookup yields CDR1 SGHDT and CDR2 YYEEEE. The CDR3 contains 13 residues. The CDR3 coding sequence is TGTGCCAGCACCAACACGAACACCGGGGAGCTGTTTTTT. Its protein product is CASTNTNTGELFF.

V usage is TRBV19 and J usage is TRBJ1-1, with TRBD1 matching over 10 bases. The CDR3 is made up of 15 amino acids. Germline CDR1 reads LNHDA; CDR2 reads SQIVND (reference sequence). With 7 bases clipped from V and 6 bases from J, the junction kept 11 bases outside the gene matches. The CDR3 sequence: CASKEPGQGLSEAFF. The CDR3 nucleotides are TGTGCCAGTAAGGAACCGGGACAGGGGTTGTCTGAAGCTTTCTTT.

This chain links TRBV6-2 or TRBV6-3 with TRBJ2-1; possibly TRBD1 for D (5 bases). CDR1 and CDR2 (germline): MNHEY, SVGEGT. The CDR3 length is 15 residues. Trimming took off 2 bases at V and 3 bases at J, with 11 bases between the two ends. The CDR3 region has the DNA TGTGCCAGCAGTTACCGGCAGGGTCTCTACAATGAGCAGTTCTTC. Amino acids: CASSYRQGLYNEQFF.

The chain combines TRBV11-2 with TRBJ1-4; maybe TRBD1 (5 bases). Trimming removed 5 bases from V and 6 bases from J, with 13 bases in between. CDR1 and CDR2 from the germline V gene are SGHAT and FQNNGV. The CDR3 is 14 residues long. The CDR3 DNA reads TGTGCCAGCAGCCGTGGGGCCTACTATGAAAAACTGTTTTTT. Protein product: CASSRGAYYEKLFF.

The chain couples TRBV11-3 to TRBJ2-3, with a tentative D call TRBD1 (5 bases). This CDR3 spans 16 amino acids. The V gene's germline CDR1 is SGHNT and CDR2 YENEEA. V shed 1 base and J shed 0 bases, with 11 bases lying between them. This chain's CDR3 is CASSLGQSSSTDTQYF. The CDR3 DNA is TGTGCCAGCAGCTTAGGACAGAGCTCTAGCACAGATACGCAGTATTTT.

This clone came up many times. The chain has TRBV7-9 and TRBJ1-6; the match to TRBD1 covers 8 bases. The CDR3 extends over 15 amino acids. The V gene end was trimmed by 4 bases and the J gene end by 8 bases; junction bases not matched to a gene: 7. Germline V gene lookup returns CDR1 SEHNR and CDR2 FQNEAQ (reference sequence). The CDR3, as DNA: TGTGCCAGCAGCTGGGGACAGGAGACGGATTCACCCCTCCACTTT. It yields the protein CASSWGQETDSPLHF. Supplemented by reference TRBV7-9 and TRBJ1-6, the full variable domain reads DTGVSQNPRHKITKRGQNVTFRCDPISEHNRLYWYRQTLGQGPEFLTYFQNEAQLEKSRLLSDRFSAERPKGSFSTLEIQRTEQGDSAMYLCASSWGQETDSPLHFGNGTRLTVT.